This TCR beta chain was identified during a study of T cell clonotyping in hematopoietic cell transplantation (dated by TCRdb to the early 2020s). General notes on the study: A total of 135 blood samples were collected in the study from some 37 consecutive transplant recipients and their related donors. Patients were recruited between September 2015 and 2017 and followed until late 2020 or death.

A remark on this clone: Its antigen has not been determined. No per-base quality is available; no much larger clone lies one base away.

The immunoSEQ assay, a bias-controlled multiplex PCR using V- and J-specific primers, was used to amplify TCR beta CDR3 regions from genomic DNA. A proprietary barcode and Illumina adapter sequences were added to the CDR3 amplicons in a second PCR step. CDR3 libraries were sequenced on an Illumina MiSeq instrument. The paper's data handling went like this. Export and quality control were performed with immunoSEQ Analyzer 3.0, and downstream analyses were performed with R Bioconductor and Immunarch. Only productive rearrangements in the normalized downsampled data set went into calculating the repertoire metrics. Clonotypes larger than 5 templates in the normalized cohort were defined as pathologically expanded. Repertoire diversity was measured with the Inverse Simpson Index. To capture all clonotypes, CMV-specificity analyses were performed on the non-normalized data set. TCRdb took this table from immuneACCESS and kept in-frame rearrangements with V and J called. Such tables lack part of the clones; where checked against another copy, unresolved V genes explain under half of the gap, and the rest is unexplained. V and J calls and clone size are as listed in that table; D and trimming were resolved from the DNA. Here the sample has about 3,200 clones; roughly three quarters occur a single time. About 6% of the sample belongs to the ten largest clones.

Findings and caveats that apply to the study as a whole: Recipient TCR diversity fell after transplant, with pathologically expanded clonotypes rising progressively from day 30 to day 180. Just a small fraction of recipient repertoires overlapped with donor repertoires, and more than 97% appeared de novo at the given depth. Donor and pretransplant recipient Inverse Simpson Index values predicted broader posttransplant TCR repertoire diversity. The sample size was limited and the cells went unsorted, which meant the CD4 and CD8 repertoire contributions could not be told apart.

There are 18 amino acids in the CDR3, from cysteine to phenylalanine inclusive. The entry retains the CDR3 DNA only, 54 bases that are in frame from base 1. The germline V gene sets CDR1 to ENHRY and CDR2 to SYGVKD. Ends trimmed: V by 4 bases, J by 0 bases; bases unmatched to a gene: 6. The sample's time point, from its label and the paper: 30 days after allo-HCT. Blood samples were obtained from recipients approximately 28 days before transplant and at days 30, 100 and 180 after transplant. Using Nuclei Lysis Solution, genomic DNA was extracted from unfractionated peripheral blood mononuclear cells that were either fresh or cryopreserved.

Specimen: peripheral blood mononuclear cells, collected 30 days after allogeneic stem cell transplant. The clonotype was recovered from a male patient aged 35-55 years who had an allogeneic stem cell transplant from an unrelated donor, so the T cells may come from the graft donor. Some clones in this sample may be carry-over from other donors' samples. This sequence uses TRBV10-3 and TRBJ1-6, with 10 junctional bases fitting TRBD1. The DNA reads TGTGCCATCAGTGGGGGACAGGGGTTGAGCTCCTATAATTCACCCCTCCACTTT. Its protein reads: CAISGGQGLSSYNSPLHF.